A single sample is the source of the 8 T cell receptor beta chains below, sequenced in a study of cytomegalovirus exposure and HLA in healthy donors (dated by TCRdb to about 2017). Libraries were constructed by the immunoSEQ multiplex PCR assay. The multiplex PCR relied on a mix of 60 forward primers for TCR Vbeta segments and 13 reverse primers for TCR Jbeta segments. TCRdb provides this immuneACCESS table in a form limited to in-frame rearrangements. Some clones are lacking; in checked studies, under half of them reflect an unresolved V gene, and why the rest are absent is not known. The record for this sample contains 50,000 or so clones. Less than 2.5% of the sample is held by the ten biggest clonotypes. Material: PBMCs. Source of these receptors: a woman aged 18-30 years in good health and CMV-seronegative.

This rearrangement joins TRBV6-5 to TRBJ1-3; 8 bases are a match to TRBD1. J was trimmed by 4 bases and V by 6 bases; bases with no gene match: 8. Per germline, CDR1 MNHEY and CDR2 SVGAGI. This CDR3 is built from 15 residues. The CDR3 region is CASRRTGISGNTIYF. The CDR3 nucleotides are TGTGCCAGCAGGAGGACAGGGATCTCCGGAAACACCATATATTTT.

The rearrangement links TRBV6-5 to TRBJ1-1, with a tentative D call TRBD1 (5 bases). Germline CDR1 reads MNHEY; CDR2 reads SVGAGI. The CDR3 spans 13 residues. Trimming cost V 6 bases and J 3 bases, with 11 bases left between them. CDR3 nucleotides: TGTGCCAGCAGGTGGTCGGGGGACACTGAAGCTTTCTTT. Translated: CASRWSGDTEAFF.

The gene calls are TRBV6-5 and TRBJ1-3; D gene ambiguous. The V gene lost 7 bases and the J gene lost 0 bases, with 13 bases spanning the gap. Germline V lookup: CDR1 MNHEY, CDR2 SVGAGI. CDR3 length: 15 residues. CDR3 coding DNA: TGTGCCAGCACCAGGCTGGGGAGCTCTGGAAACACCATATATTTT. This encodes CASTRLGSSGNTIYF.

The rearrangement uses TRBV10-2 and TRBJ1-2; D remains unclear. The V gene lost 10 bases and the J gene lost 7 bases, with 25 bases spanning the gap. The CDR3 sequence is 15 residues long. Germline CDR1 is WSHSY and CDR2 is SAAADI. CDR3 in DNA: TGCGCCATCTCTCCGGTCTTAAGAGGCGCCGGTGGCTACACCTTC. Translation gives CAISPVLRGAGGYTF.

V and J are TRBV10-1 and TRBJ2-1; 8 bases fit TRBD2. Per germline, CDR1 WNHNN and CDR2 SYGVQD (reference sequence). The V segment lost 3 bases and the J segment 5 bases; nucleotides outside the gene matches: 9. This CDR3 comprises 16 residues. DNA of the CDR3: TGCGCCAGCAGTGAACGGCTAGCGGGTAATAACAATGAGCAGTTCTTC. Protein: CASSERLAGNNNEQFF.

V gene TRBV5-1 combines with J gene TRBJ2-3; TRBD2 matches 12 bases. In germline, CDR1 is SGHRS, CDR2 YFSETQ. Unmatched junction bases numbered 3, after V lost 2 bases and J lost 5 bases. The CDR3 contains 15 residues. This CDR3 reads CASSFLAGGGDTQYF. Here the CDR3 DNA reads TGCGCCAGCAGCTTCCTAGCGGGAGGGGGAGATACGCAGTATTTT. Looking up the rest from reference TRBV5-1 and TRBJ2-3 gives the full variable domain: KAGVTQTPRYLIKTRGQQVTLSCSPISGHRSVSWYQQTPGQGLQFLFEYFSETQRNKGNFPGRFSGRQFSNSRSEMNVSTLELGDSALYLCASSFLAGGGDTQYFGPGTRLTVL.

V gene TRBV6-4 combines with J gene TRBJ1-1; a weak D match, TRBD1 (5 bases). From germline, CDR1 is MRHNA and CDR2 SNTAGT. Trimming stripped 0 bases from V and 5 bases from J, with 13 bases between. There are 15 residues in the CDR3. DNA of the CDR3: TGTGCCAGCAGTGACTCGAGGTCAGGGAAGACTGAAGCTTTCTTT. Translated: CASSDSRSGKTEAFF.

V usage is TRBV5-6 and J usage is TRBJ1-2; D might be TRBD1 (6 bases). Trimming left V 1 base short and J 0 bases short, with 7 bases between. The CDR3 runs to 14 residues. Germline V gene sequence: CDR1 SGHDT, CDR2 YYEEEE. CDR3 sequence: CASSLTGPNYGYTF. The CDR3 nucleotides are TGTGCCAGCAGCTTGACAGGGCCTAACTATGGCTACACCTTC.